The 24 T cell receptor beta chains below come from one sample, sequenced in a study of T cell responses to AZD1222 COVID-19 vaccine. This table comes from immunoSEQ multiplex PCR, and its TCRdb copy is limited to in-frame clones, with some not included. The sample includes roughly 99,000 clones, 87% of them seen just once. Sequenced material: peripheral blood, taken on day 0 of AZD1222 vaccination. These TCRs come from an adult in good health.

The chain employs TRBV27 and TRBJ1-5, with D hard to call. CDR3 size: 13 residues. Germline V lookup: CDR1 MNHEY, CDR2 SMNVEV (reference sequence). V lost 0 bases and J 5 bases, leaving 5 bases between the germline ends. CDR3 sequence reads: CASSLSGYQPQHF. DNA for the CDR3: TGTGCCAGCAGTTTATCAGGGTATCAGCCCCAGCATTTT.

The CDR3 protein is CASSFAASVAKNIQYF. The CDR3 DNA is TGTGCCAGCAGCTTTGCCGCGAGCGTAGCCAAAAACATTCAGTACTTC. The chain has TRBV7-9 and TRBJ2-4; no definite D call. The CDR3 runs to 16 residues. Germline CDR1 reads SEHNR; CDR2 reads FQNEAQ (reference sequence). The V end lost 3 bases, the J end lost 0 bases, and 12 bases lay between the germline ends.

The chain employs TRBV4-3 and TRBJ2-7, with D perhaps matching TRBD2 (5 bases). The CDR3 contains 15 residues. Germline V gene lookup returns CDR1 LGHNA and CDR2 YSLEER. Trimming took off 0 bases at V and 4 bases at J, with 13 bases between the two ends. CDR3 bases: TGCGCCAGCAGCCAAGAGAGGAGCGGACTTTACGAGCAGTACTTC. Translating it yields CASSQERSGLYEQYF.

J is TRBJ1-1 and V is TRBV29-1; no clear D. The CDR3 sequence is 12 residues long. V gave up 7 bases and J gave up 1 base, with 10 bases separating them. Looked up from germline, CDR1 is SQVTM and CDR2 is ANQGSEA. The CDR3 here is CSALTKNTEAFF. For the CDR3, the DNA is TGCAGCGCCCTGACAAAGAACACTGAAGCTTTCTTT.

J is TRBJ2-3 and V is TRBV5-1; 9 nucleotides align to TRBD2. This CDR3 contains 15 residues. Unmatched junction bases numbered 4, after V lost 2 bases and J lost 3 bases. From germline, CDR1 is SGHRS and CDR2 YFSETQ. The CDR3 region is CASSLSGLATDTQYF. The DNA for the CDR3 is TGCGCCAGCAGCTTATCGGGACTAGCAACAGATACGCAGTATTTT.

The chain has TRBV29-1 and TRBJ1-2, with TRBD1 identical over 7 bases. This CDR3 is built from 14 residues. Trimming took 0 bases from V and 7 from J; bases not matched to a gene: 8. The V gene's germline CDR1 is SQVTM and CDR2 ANQGSEA. CDR3 DNA: TGCAGCGTTGAAGAATTGATAGGGGGCTCTGGCTACACCTTC. Amino acid sequence: CSVEELIGGSGYTF.

J is TRBJ2-1 and V is TRBV2, with 10 positions matching TRBD2. Germline V gene lookup returns CDR1 SNHLY and CDR2 FYNNEI. CDR3 size: 15 residues. The V and J ends lost 1 base and 8 bases, in that order; junction bases with no gene match: 5. CDR3 sequence (DNA): TGTGCCAGCAGTGAAGGAGCGGGAGGGCCTGATGAGCAGTTCTTC. Translated: CASSEGAGGPDEQFF.

The rearrangement joins TRBV11-2 to TRBJ1-5; possibly TRBD1 for D (6 bases). Trimming stripped 5 bases from V and 2 bases from J, with 19 bases between. CDR1 is SGHAT, CDR2 FQNNGV, per germline. This CDR3 spans 17 amino acids. CDR3 DNA: TGTGCCAGCAGCGCCCATCGGAGAAGGGGGGGCAATCAGCCCCAGCATTTT. It codes for CASSAHRRRGGNQPQHF.

The genes are TRBV9 and TRBJ2-2, with D perhaps TRBD1 (5 bases). Germline V lookup: CDR1 SGDLS, CDR2 YYNGEE. V lost 2 bases to trimming and J lost 0 bases, with 11 bases between them. The CDR3 spans 16 residues. CDR3 loop: CASSVLGQPNTGELFF. CDR3 bases: TGTGCCAGCAGCGTCTTGGGGCAGCCGAACACCGGGGAGCTGTTTTTT.

The chain has TRBV10-3 and TRBJ1-2; no clear D gene. The CDR3 runs 12 residues. V was cut by 9 bases and J by 1 base, with 9 bases left in between. The V gene's germline CDR1 is ENHRY and CDR2 SYGVKD. In DNA, the CDR3 is TGTGCCATATACACGGATAACTATGGCTACACCTTC. It yields the protein CAIYTDNYGYTF.

The J gene is TRBJ1-5, the V gene TRBV7-2, with 8 bases lining up with TRBD1. This CDR3 is 15 amino acids long. Germline V gene data show CDR1 as SGHTA and CDR2 as FQGNSA. V shed 5 bases, J shed 3 bases, and the junction held 6 bases outside the gene matches. The CDR3 protein is CASSTYRGDNQPQHF. Written as DNA, the CDR3 is TGTGCCAGCAGCACATACAGGGGGGACAATCAGCCCCAGCATTTT. Looking up the rest from reference TRBV7-2 and TRBJ1-5 gives the full variable domain: GAGVSQSPSNKVTEKGKDVELRCDPISGHTALYWYRQSLGQGLEFLIYFQGNSAPDKSGLPSDRFSAERTGGSVSTLTIQRTQQEDSAVYLCASSTYRGDNQPQHFGDGTRLSIL.

The rearrangement joins TRBV5-4 to TRBJ1-5, with D unresolved. The V end lost 0 bases, the J end lost 1 base, and 8 bases lay between the germline ends. This CDR3 has 15 residues. Germline values: CDR1 SGHNT, CDR2 YYREEE (reference sequence). The CDR3 region has the DNA TGTGCCAGCAGCTTGGGCGGGAAAAGCAATCAGCCCCAGCATTTT. Translating it yields CASSLGGKSNQPQHF.

CDR3 sequence: CASSASGSYNEKLFF. The CDR3 DNA follows: TGTGCCAGCAGCGCATCAGGGAGCTATAATGAAAAACTGTTTTTT. The V call is TRBV13, the J call TRBJ1-4; D might be TRBD1 (5 bases). CDR1 and CDR2 from the germline V gene are PRHDT and FYEKMQ (reference sequence). The CDR3 has 15 residues. Trimming stripped 5 bases from V and 4 bases from J, with 14 bases between.

The chain carries TRBV7-2 and TRBJ1-2; TRBD1 matches at 7 bases. The CDR3 spans 14 residues. Germline CDR1 reads SGHTA; CDR2 reads FQGNSA. With V trimmed by 5 bases and J by 4 bases, 7 bases remained unmatched. The DNA for the CDR3 is TGTGCCAGCAGCCGGGACAGCGGGGTCTATGGCTACACCTTC. Amino acid sequence: CASSRDSGVYGYTF.

J is TRBJ2-2 and V is TRBV6-2 or TRBV6-3; D remains unclear. This CDR3 contains 14 residues. Germline assignment: CDR1 MNHEY and CDR2 SVGEGT. The V and J ends lost 0 bases and 6 bases respectively, with 8 bases between them. CDR3 coding DNA: TGTGCCAGCAGTTACTCGAACTTAGCCGGGGAGCTGTTTTTT. The encoded protein is CASSYSNLAGELFF.

The J gene is TRBJ2-7, the V gene TRBV21-1; the D segment call TRBD2 is taken from the table without a DNA check. TRBV21-1 is described as a pseudogene. CDR3 size: 12 residues. CDR3 in amino acids: CASSKVAYEQYF. The CDR3 DNA reads as TGTGCCAGCAGCAAAGTAGCCTACGAGCAGTACTTC.

The chain carries TRBV7-2 and TRBJ1-4; D is perhaps TRBD1 (6 bases). The ends were cut back, 3 bases at V and 0 bases at J, with 8 bases in the middle. CDR3 length equals 15 residues. The germline CDR1 and CDR2 sequences are SGHTA and FQGNSA. CDR3 in amino acids: CASSFRGATNEKLFF. The CDR3 DNA sequence: TGTGCCAGCAGCTTCAGGGGCGCAACTAATGAAAAACTGTTTTTT.

J is TRBJ2-6 and V is TRBV15; a weak D match, TRBD1 (5 bases). This CDR3 spans 17 amino acids. Trimming left V 4 bases short and J 0 bases short, with 13 bases between. The germline V gene encodes CDR1 LNHNV and CDR2 YYDKDF (reference sequence). In DNA form, the CDR3 reads TGTGCCACCAGCACCTGGGGCCGCAGCTCTGGGGCCAACGTCCTGACTTTC. Its protein product is CATSTWGRSSGANVLTF.

The V gene is TRBV9, the J gene TRBJ2-7; TRBD2 aligns across 7 bases. The germline gives CDR1 SGDLS, CDR2 YYNGEE. With V trimmed by 0 bases and J by 3 bases, 6 bases remained unmatched. This CDR3 comprises 15 residues. The CDR3 nucleotides read TGTGCCAGCAGCGTAGATGCGGGAGTCGTCTACGAGCAGTACTTC. Translation: CASSVDAGVVYEQYF.

V gene TRBV4-3 combines with J gene TRBJ2-7; D remains unclear. Germline values: CDR1 LGHNA, CDR2 YSLEER. Trimming shortened V by 1 base and J by 4 bases, and 11 bases separated the two germline ends. CDR3 length: 14 amino acids. CDR3 protein: CASSQGASGYEQYF. Written as DNA, the CDR3 is TGCGCCAGCAGCCAAGGTGCTTCCGGGTACGAGCAGTACTTC.

This rearrangement joins TRBV10-3 to TRBJ2-7; no clear D. Trimming removed 3 bases from V and 7 bases from J, with 7 bases in between. The CDR3 is made up of 11 amino acids. Germline V gene data show CDR1 as ENHRY and CDR2 as SYGVKD. The CDR3 DNA reads TGTGCCATCAGTGACAACGGAGAGCAGTACTTC. Its protein is CAISDNGEQYF.

J is TRBJ2-5 and V is TRBV18, with 7 bases lining up with TRBD2. This CDR3 spans 17 amino acids. Germline CDR1 reads KGHSH; CDR2 reads LQKENI. J gave up 5 bases and V 3 bases, and 15 bases lay outside the gene matches. The CDR3 reads CASSPAATGTSEETQYF. CDR3 sequence (DNA): TGTGCCAGCTCACCGGCAGCAACCGGAACTAGCGAGGAGACCCAGTACTTC.

J is TRBJ2-5 and V is TRBV7-6; D not certain. The CDR3 consists of 11 residues. V was cut by 3 bases and J by 5 bases, with 4 bases left in between. From germline, CDR1 is SGHVS and CDR2 FNYEAQ. The CDR3 DNA follows: TGTGCCAGCAGCTTCCGGGAGACCCAGTACTTC. This sequence encodes CASSFRETQYF.

This clone was counted once. This rearrangement joins TRBV7-9 to TRBJ2-7, with a weak D call TRBD1 (6 bases). Germline V gene sequence: CDR1 SEHNR, CDR2 FQNEAQ (reference sequence). This CDR3 is built from 12 residues. V lost 3 bases, J lost 4 bases, and 7 bases lay in between. DNA of the CDR3: TGTGCCAGCAGCTTCACAGGGTACGAGCAGTACTTC. It encodes CASSFTGYEQYF.